This T cell receptor beta chain comes out of a study of cytomegalovirus exposure and HLA in healthy donors. In germline, CDR1 is ENHRY, CDR2 SYGVKD. Trimming took 6 bases from V and 4 from J, leaving 16 bases between them. The CDR3 extends over 14 amino acids. The PCR contained 60 Vbeta and 13 Jbeta primers. The repertoire was sequenced with immunoSEQ multiplex PCR; TCRdb's copy has only in-frame clones and lacks some. The sample carries 180,000 or so clones, 86% recorded once. The sequence came from a woman aged 25 to 45 in good health and CMV-seronegative. The sample was PBMCs. V usage is TRBV10-3 and J usage is TRBJ2-7, with D tentatively TRBD2 (6 bases). The CDR3 reads CAISTGTGRYEQYF. The DNA of the CDR3 is TGTGCCATCAGCACCGGGACTGGTCGATACGAGCAGTACTTC.